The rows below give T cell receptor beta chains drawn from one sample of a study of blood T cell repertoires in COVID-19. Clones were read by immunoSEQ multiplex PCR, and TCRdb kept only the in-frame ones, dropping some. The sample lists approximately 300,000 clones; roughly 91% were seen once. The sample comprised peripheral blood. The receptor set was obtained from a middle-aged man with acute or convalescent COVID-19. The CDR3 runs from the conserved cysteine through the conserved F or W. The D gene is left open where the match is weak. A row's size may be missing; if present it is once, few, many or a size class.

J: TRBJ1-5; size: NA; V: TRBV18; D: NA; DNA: TGTGCCAGCTCACCCACGGTCACTAATCAGCCCCAGCATTTT; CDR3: CASSPTVTNQPQHF
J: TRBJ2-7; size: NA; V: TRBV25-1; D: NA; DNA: TGTGCCAGCAGGATTAACGGTCATATAAGAGTCGGGCAGTACTTC; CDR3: CASRINGHIRVGQYF
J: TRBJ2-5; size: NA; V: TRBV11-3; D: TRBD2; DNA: TGTGCCAGCAGCCTGGGAGGTAGCGGGAGGGGGGAGACCCAGTACTTC; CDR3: CASSLGGSGRGETQYF
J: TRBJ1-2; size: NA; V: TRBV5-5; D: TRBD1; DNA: TGTGCCAGCAGCTTGGCCGGTGAAAGGGACAGGAATGGCTACACCTTC; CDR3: CASSLAGERDRNGYTF
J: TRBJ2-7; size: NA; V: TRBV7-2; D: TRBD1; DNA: TGTGCCAGCAGCTTCAAAGGGGACAGCTCCTACGAGCAGTACTTC; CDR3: CASSFKGDSSYEQYF
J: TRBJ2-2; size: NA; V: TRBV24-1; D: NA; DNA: TGTGCCACCGAGGAGAGGACACACACCGGGGAGCTGTTTTTT; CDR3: CATEERTHTGELFF
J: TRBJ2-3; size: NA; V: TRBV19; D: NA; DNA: TGTGCCAGTAGTATCCCGGGGAGCACAGATACGCAGTATTTT; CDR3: CASSIPGSTDTQYF
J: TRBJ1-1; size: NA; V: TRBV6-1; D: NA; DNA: TGTGCCAGCAGTGAAAGCGGGCCAGGGACTGAAGCTTTCTTT; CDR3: CASSESGPGTEAFF
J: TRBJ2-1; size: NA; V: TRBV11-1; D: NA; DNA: TGTGCCAGCAGTTCTGGACTGTTCTCCTACAATGAGCAGTTCTTC; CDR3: CASSSGLFSYNEQFF
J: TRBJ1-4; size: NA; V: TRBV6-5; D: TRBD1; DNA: TGTGCCAGCAGTTTCCGACAGGGTACCAATGAAAAACTGTTTTTT; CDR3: CASSFRQGTNEKLFF
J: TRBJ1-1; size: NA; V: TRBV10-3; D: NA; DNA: TGTGCCATCAGTGAGTCCGTCAGGAACACTGAAGCTTTCTTT; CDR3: CAISESVRNTEAFF
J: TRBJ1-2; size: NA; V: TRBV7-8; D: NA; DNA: TGTGCCAGCAGCCCGAGAACAGCCAGATATAGTGGCTACACCTTC; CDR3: CASSPRTARYSGYTF
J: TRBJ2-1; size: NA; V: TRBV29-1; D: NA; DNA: TGCAGCGCCGGACAGTTCTCCTACAATGAGCAGTTCTTC; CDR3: CSAGQFSYNEQFF
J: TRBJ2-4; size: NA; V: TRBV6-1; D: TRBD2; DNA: TGTGCCAGCAGTGATACTAGCGGGGGTGCCAAAAACATTCAGTACTTC; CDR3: CASSDTSGGAKNIQYF
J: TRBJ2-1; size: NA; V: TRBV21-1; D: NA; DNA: TGTGCCAGCAGCAAAGTCAGGGGACTAGCGGGGGCCCTAGATTACAATGAGCAGTTCTTC; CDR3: CASSKVRGLAGALDYNEQFF
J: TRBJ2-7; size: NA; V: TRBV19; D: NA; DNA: TGTGCCAGTAGTATCGGAGCGAACTACGAGCAGTACTTC; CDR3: CASSIGANYEQYF
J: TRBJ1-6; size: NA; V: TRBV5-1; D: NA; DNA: TGCGCCAGCAGCTCGGGAGGGAGCTCCTATAATTCACCCCTCCACTTT; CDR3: CASSSGGSSYNSPLHF
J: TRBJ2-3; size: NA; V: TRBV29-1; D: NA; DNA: TGCAGCGCTAGATCCGCAGATACGCAGTATTTT; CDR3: CSARSADTQYF
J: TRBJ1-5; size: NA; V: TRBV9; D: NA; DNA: TGTGCCAGCAGCCCCGGGGGGGGCGGATCTGGTCAGCCCCAGCATTTT; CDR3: CASSPGGGGSGQPQHF
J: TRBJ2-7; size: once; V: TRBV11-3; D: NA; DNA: TGTGCCAGCAGCTTAGGTGGGCAGGGAGGCGAGCAGTACTTC; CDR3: CASSLGGQGGEQYF
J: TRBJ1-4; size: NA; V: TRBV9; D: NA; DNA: TGTGCCAGCAGATCTCACTTTGGGAGTAATGAAAAACTGTTTTTT; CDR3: CASRSHFGSNEKLFF
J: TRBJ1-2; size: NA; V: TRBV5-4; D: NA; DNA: TGTGCCAGCAGCTTGATCACGGAGGGTAACTATGGCTACACCTTC; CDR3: CASSLITEGNYGYTF
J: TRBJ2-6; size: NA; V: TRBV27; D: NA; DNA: TGTGCCAGCAGTCCACGCAGGGTCACCTCTTCTGGGGCCAACGTCCTGACTTTC; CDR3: CASSPRRVTSSGANVLTF
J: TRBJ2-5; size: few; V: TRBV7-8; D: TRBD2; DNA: TGTGCCAGCAGCTCAACCGGGACCGGGAGGGAGACCCAGTACTTC; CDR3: CASSSTGTGRETQYF
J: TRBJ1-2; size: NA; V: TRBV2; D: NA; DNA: TGTGCCAGCAGGACAGGTCGCAGGGAGGGCTACACCTTC; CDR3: CASRTGRREGYTF
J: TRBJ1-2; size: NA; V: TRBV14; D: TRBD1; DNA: TGTGCCAGCAGCCCAAGGGACAGGGGACCCGGCTATGGCTACACCTTC; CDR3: CASSPRDRGPGYGYTF
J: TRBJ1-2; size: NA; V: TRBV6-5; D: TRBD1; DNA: TGTGCCAGCAGCGACAGGGGGCACAACTATGGCTACACCTTC; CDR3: CASSDRGHNYGYTF
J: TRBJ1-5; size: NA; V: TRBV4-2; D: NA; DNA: TGTGCCAGCAGCCAAGAACCAACAGGGCCCGCGCCCCAGCATTTT; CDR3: CASSQEPTGPAPQHF
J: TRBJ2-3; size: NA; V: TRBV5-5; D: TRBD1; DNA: TGTGCCAGCAGCCTAGGGGGCTTCACAGATACGCAGTATTTT; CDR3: CASSLGGFTDTQYF
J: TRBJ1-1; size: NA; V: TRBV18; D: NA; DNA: TGTGCCAGCTCACCACGTGGGCCAGAGAACACTGAAGCTTTCTTT; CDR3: CASSPRGPENTEAFF
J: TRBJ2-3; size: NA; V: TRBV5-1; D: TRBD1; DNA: TGCGCCAGCAGCTTTTGGTCAGGGGGCCGCACAGATACGCAGTATTTT; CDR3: CASSFWSGGRTDTQYF
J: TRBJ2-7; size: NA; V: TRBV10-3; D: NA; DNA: TGTGCCACCGGGGACTTGTCTGTCCTCTACGAGCAGTACTTC; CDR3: CATGDLSVLYEQYF
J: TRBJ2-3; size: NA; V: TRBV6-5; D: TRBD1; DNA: TGTGCCAGCAGTTACGGACAGGGGAACACAGATACGCAGTATTTT; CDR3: CASSYGQGNTDTQYF
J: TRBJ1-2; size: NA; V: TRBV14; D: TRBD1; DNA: TGTGCCAGCAGCCGAGGACAGGGGGCGCCGGACTATGGCTACACCTTC; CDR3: CASSRGQGAPDYGYTF
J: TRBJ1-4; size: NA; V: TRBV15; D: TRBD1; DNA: TGTGCCACCAGCAGAGATGGGACAGCTAATGAAAAACTGTTTTTT; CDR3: CATSRDGTANEKLFF
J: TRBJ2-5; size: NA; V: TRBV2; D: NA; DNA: TGTGCCAGCAGTGACTACCCAGAGACCCAGTACTTC; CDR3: CASSDYPETQYF
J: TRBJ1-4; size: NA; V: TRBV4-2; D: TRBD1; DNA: TGTGCCAGCAGCCAGGACAGGGCTAATGAAAAACTGTTTTTT; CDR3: CASSQDRANEKLFF
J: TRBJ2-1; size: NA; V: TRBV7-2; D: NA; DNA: TGTGCCAGCAGCCAGACTGCGGAGAGTTTTCGGGAGCAGTTCTTC; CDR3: CASSQTAESFREQFF
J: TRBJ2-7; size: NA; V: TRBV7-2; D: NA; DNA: TGTGCCAGCAGGGGCGGGACTTCAGGGATCTACGAGCAGTACTTC; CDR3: CASRGGTSGIYEQYF
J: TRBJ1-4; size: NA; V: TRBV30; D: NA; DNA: TGTGCCTGGAGTAGCAGGTATAATGAAAAACTGTTTTTT; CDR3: CAWSSRYNEKLFF
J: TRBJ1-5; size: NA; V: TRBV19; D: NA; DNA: TGTGCCAGTAGTATAGTAGGATCGGGGAATCAGCCCCAGCATTTT; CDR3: CASSIVGSGNQPQHF